The 6 T cell receptor beta chains below all came from one sample that was sequenced in a study of control samples from healthy donors and cancer patients. Generated by immunoSEQ multiplex PCR, the TCRdb table keeps only in-frame clones and is missing some. The sample lists 52,000 or so clones, around 95% occurring once. Sequenced input: blood. The receptors were sampled from a man aged 30 to 39 in good health.

The chain links TRBV2 to TRBJ1-1; tentative D call: TRBD1 (5 bases). The CDR3 consists of 15 residues. Germline V lookup: CDR1 SNHLY, CDR2 FYNNEI. V was pared by 5 bases and J by 0 bases, with 13 bases between. CDR3 loop: CASSPPGPLNTEAFF. DNA of the CDR3: TGTGCCAGCAGTCCTCCGGGACCATTGAACACTGAAGCTTTCTTT.

The rearrangement joins TRBV28 to TRBJ1-5; 7 bases align to TRBD1. The CDR3 sequence is 16 residues long. Germline loops: CDR1 MDHEN, CDR2 SYDVKM. V gave up 4 bases and J gave up 0 bases; unmatched junction bases: 6. The CDR3 sequence is CASSYGTVYSNQPQHF. Here the CDR3 DNA reads TGTGCCAGCAGTTATGGGACAGTCTATAGCAATCAGCCCCAGCATTTT.

V usage is TRBV6-5 and J usage is TRBJ1-1; perhaps TRBD1 as D (6 bases). The CDR3 is made up of 15 amino acids. Per germline, CDR1 MNHEY and CDR2 SVGAGI. The V end lost 6 bases, the J end lost 4 bases, and 18 bases lay between the germline ends. DNA of the CDR3: TGTGCCAGCAGCCTTCAGGGGCCGCGACCCACTGAAGCTTTCTTT. Translated: CASSLQGPRPTEAFF.

This chain joins TRBV7-9 and TRBJ1-4; perhaps TRBD1 as D (5 bases). Trimming cost V 5 bases and J 0 bases, with 10 bases left between them. The CDR3 contains 15 residues. Per the germline V gene, CDR1 is SEHNR and CDR2 is FQNEAQ (reference sequence). CDR3 coding DNA: TGTGCCAGCAGCCTAGGGGACGCAACTAATGAAAAACTGTTTTTT. Residues: CASSLGDATNEKLFF.

The chain links TRBV5-1 to TRBJ1-2, with D possibly being TRBD1 (5 bases). Germline CDR1 SGHRS, CDR2 YFSETQ. Trimming removed 4 bases from V and 4 bases from J, with 11 bases in between. The CDR3 extends over 13 amino acids. CDR3 DNA sequence: TGCGCCAGCAGCGCGACAGCTCCCTATGGCTACACCTTC. Translation gives CASSATAPYGYTF.

This chain links TRBV6-2 or TRBV6-3 with TRBJ2-1; 8 bases fit TRBD2. From germline, CDR1 is MNHEY and CDR2 SVGEGT. The J segment lost 8 bases and the V segment lost 4 bases, leaving 10 bases of the junction unmatched. This CDR3 is built from 15 residues. The CDR3 sequence: CASSSSGSATDEQFF. CDR3 DNA sequence: TGTGCCAGCAGTTCGAGCGGGAGTGCTACCGATGAGCAGTTCTTC.